This passage covers 15 T cell receptor beta chains from one sample sequenced in a study of blood T cell repertoires in COVID-19. Here immunoSEQ multiplex PCR was the method, and the copy in TCRdb shows in-frame clones only, minus some. This sample has under 75,000 clones; around 90% occur once, and the top ten carry under 13%. Source material: peripheral blood. These receptor sequences come from a woman between 18 and 30 years old with acute or convalescent COVID-19.

This clone was seen once. This chain uses TRBV9 with TRBJ1-2, with TRBD1 as a possible D gene (6 bases). Germline V lookup: CDR1 SGDLS, CDR2 YYNGEE. The CDR3 length is 14 residues. V lost 0 bases and J 4 bases, leaving 10 bases between the germline ends. The CDR3 spells CASSVVQGGYGYTF. Here the CDR3 DNA reads TGTGCCAGCAGCGTAGTACAGGGCGGCTATGGCTACACCTTC.

This chain joins TRBV6-1 and TRBJ1-6; 7 bases fit TRBD1. The V gene end was trimmed by 0 bases and the J gene end by 1 base; junction bases not matched to a gene: 6. This CDR3 has 18 amino acids. Germline V gene lookup returns CDR1 MNHNS and CDR2 SASEGT. In DNA form, the CDR3 reads TGTGCCAGCAGTGAAGCGCGTCGGACAGGATCCTATAATTCACCCCTCCACTTT. Translating it yields CASSEARRTGSYNSPLHF.

The gene calls are TRBV6-2 or TRBV6-3 and TRBJ2-3; 10 nucleotides line up with TRBD2. The CDR3 length is 14 residues. The junction had 2 bases not matched to a gene; V was cut back by 5 bases and J by 3 bases. From germline, CDR1 is MNHEY and CDR2 SVGEGT. CDR3 in DNA: TGTGCCAGCAGTATGGGACTAGCGACAGATACGCAGTATTTT. Translated, it gives CASSMGLATDTQYF.

The chain is built from TRBV20-1 and TRBJ2-7, with 8 bases aligning to TRBD1. Per the germline V gene, CDR1 is DFQATT and CDR2 is SNEGSKA (reference sequence). Trimming at V came to 3 bases and at J to 4 bases, leaving 8 bases not matched to a gene. This CDR3 has 14 amino acids. The CDR3 loop reads CSASSRGRLYEQYF. The CDR3 DNA follows: TGCAGTGCTAGTTCCAGGGGGCGTCTTTACGAGCAGTACTTC.

CDR3 DNA sequence: TGTGCCTGGAATTGGGACAGGGGGTATGGCTACACCTTC. This sequence encodes CAWNWDRGYGYTF. The rearrangement uses TRBV30 and TRBJ1-2, with 11 bases fitting TRBD1. With 4 bases clipped from V and 5 bases from J, the junction kept 3 bases outside the gene matches. The CDR3 is 13 residues long. Looked up from germline, CDR1 is GTSNPN and CDR2 is SVGIG (reference sequence). The full variable domain, its missing parts supplied by reference TRBV30 and TRBJ1-2, is SQTIHQWPATLVQPVGSPLSLECTVEGTSNPNLYWYRQAAGRGLQLLFYSVGIGQISSEVPQNLSASRPQDRQFILSSKKLLLSDSGFYLCAWNWDRGYGYTFGSGTRLTVV.

The chain uses TRBV3-1 (or the pseudogene TRBV3-2) and TRBJ2-5, with D tentatively TRBD2 (5 bases). CDR1 is LGHDT and CDR2 is YNNKEL in the germline V gene (reference sequence). The CDR3 has 15 residues. V lost 3 bases to trimming and J lost 5 bases, with 16 bases between them. The DNA for the CDR3 is TGTGCCAGCAGCCAGAGCGGAGCCCTCCAGGAGACCCAGTACTTC. Translation: CASSQSGALQETQYF.

The chain recombines TRBV28 with TRBJ1-5; maybe TRBD1 (6 bases). V was pared by 3 bases and J by 5 bases, with 20 bases between. Germline CDR1 and CDR2: MDHEN and SYDVKM. The CDR3 covers 17 residues. The CDR3, as DNA: TGTGCCAGCAGTTTCCCCAAGGAGGACAGAGGGCATCAGCCCCAGCATTTT. This codes for CASSFPKEDRGHQPQHF.

J is TRBJ2-3 and V is TRBV27, with 7 bases matching TRBD2. This CDR3 is 17 amino acids long. The J segment lost 0 bases and the V segment lost 0 bases, leaving 6 bases of the junction unmatched. Per the germline V gene, CDR1 is MNHEY and CDR2 is SMNVEV (reference sequence). The CDR3 DNA reads as TGTGCCAGCAGTTTATCGGGACTAACCGCTAGCACAGATACGCAGTATTTT. Protein: CASSLSGLTASTDTQYF.

This clone showed up just a few times. CDR3 nucleotides: TGTGCCAGCAGCTTAGCCTCCAGGGAGGACAATGAGCAGTTCTTC. Translation: CASSLASREDNEQFF. V gene TRBV11-2 combines with J gene TRBJ2-1, with a possible D match to TRBD2 (6 bases). Germline assignment: CDR1 SGHAT and CDR2 FQNNGV. This CDR3 spans 15 amino acids. Trimming took 1 base from V and 5 from J, leaving 12 bases between them.

V gene TRBV7-9 combines with J gene TRBJ2-3; D not resolved. This CDR3 spans 13 amino acids. V was trimmed by 7 bases and J by 1 base, leaving 9 bases between them. Germline values: CDR1 SEHNR, CDR2 FQNEAQ (reference sequence). The CDR3 loop is CASINTGTDTQYF. The CDR3 nucleotides are TGTGCCAGCATCAACACGGGCACAGATACGCAGTATTTT.

The chain is built from TRBV7-9 and TRBJ2-5, with 15 bases identical to TRBD2. The germline gives CDR1 SEHNR, CDR2 FQNEAQ (reference sequence). With V trimmed by 4 bases and J by 7 bases, 7 bases remained unmatched. The CDR3 has 16 amino acids. The CDR3 spells CASSYLGLAGGGTQYF. The CDR3 bases are TGTGCCAGCAGCTACCTGGGACTAGCGGGAGGTGGGACCCAGTACTTC. Full variable domain (outside the CDR3, taken from reference TRBV7-9 and TRBJ2-5): DTGVSQNPRHKITKRGQNVTFRCDPISEHNRLYWYRQTLGQGPEFLTYFQNEAQLEKSRLLSDRFSAERPKGSFSTLEIQRTEQGDSAMYLCASSYLGLAGGGTQYFGPGTRLLVL.

There are a few counts of this clone. Other nucleotide sequences from this sample produce the same CDR3. This chain uses TRBV3-1 (or the pseudogene TRBV3-2) with TRBJ1-2, with D unresolved. Germline CDR1 and CDR2: LGHDT and YNNKEL (reference sequence). V was shortened by 0 bases and J by 2 bases, with 7 bases between the two germline ends. The CDR3 is 14 residues long. The CDR3 DNA reads as TGTGCCAGCAGCCAAGAACAGTTCAACTATGGCTACACCTTC. Its protein is CASSQEQFNYGYTF.

The V gene is TRBV11-2, the J gene TRBJ2-1; D is ambiguous. This CDR3 is built from 16 residues. Trimming shortened V by 5 bases and J by 3 bases, and 17 bases separated the two germline ends. Germline lookup yields CDR1 SGHAT and CDR2 FQNNGV. CDR3 in DNA: TGTGCCAGCAGCCCGACGCCCGCCCAGGACTACAATGAGCAGTTCTTC. Amino acids: CASSPTPAQDYNEQFF.

The chain carries TRBV15 and TRBJ2-1, with 9 bases fitting TRBD2. The V and J ends lost 2 bases and 9 bases, in that order; junction bases with no gene match: 11. This CDR3 has 16 amino acids. Germline V gene data show CDR1 as LNHNV and CDR2 as YYDKDF (reference sequence). Written as DNA, the CDR3 is TGTGCCACCAGCAGACCAGGGACTAGCATTGGAGGTGAGCAGTTCTTC. Its protein is CATSRPGTSIGGEQFF.

As DNA, the CDR3 is TGTGCCAGCAGTTGGGCTAGCCGATCCCAAGAGACCCAGTACTTC. Protein sequence: CASSWASRSQETQYF. This chain uses TRBV6-2 or TRBV6-3 with TRBJ2-5; weak D call: TRBD2 (5 bases). The germline V gene encodes CDR1 MNHEY and CDR2 SVGEGT. V gave up 4 bases and J gave up 1 base, with 13 bases separating them. This CDR3 is built from 15 residues.